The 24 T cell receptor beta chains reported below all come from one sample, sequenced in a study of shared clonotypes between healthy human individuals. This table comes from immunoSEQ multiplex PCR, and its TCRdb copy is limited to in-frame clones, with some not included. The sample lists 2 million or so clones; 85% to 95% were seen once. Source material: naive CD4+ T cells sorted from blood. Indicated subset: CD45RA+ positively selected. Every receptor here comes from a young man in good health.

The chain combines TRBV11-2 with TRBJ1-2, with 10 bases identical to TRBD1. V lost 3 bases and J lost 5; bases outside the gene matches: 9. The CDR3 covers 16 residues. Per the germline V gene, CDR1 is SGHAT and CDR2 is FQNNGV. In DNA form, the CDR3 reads TGTGCCAGCAGCTTGGCCGGGACAGGGGCCCTATATGGCTACACCTTC. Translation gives CASSLAGTGALYGYTF.

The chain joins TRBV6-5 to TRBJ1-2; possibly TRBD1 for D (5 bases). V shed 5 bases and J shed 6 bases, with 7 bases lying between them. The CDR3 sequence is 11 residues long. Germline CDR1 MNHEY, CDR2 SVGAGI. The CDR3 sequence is CASSRGHGYTF. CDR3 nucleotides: TGTGCCAGCAGTCGGGGCCATGGCTACACCTTC.

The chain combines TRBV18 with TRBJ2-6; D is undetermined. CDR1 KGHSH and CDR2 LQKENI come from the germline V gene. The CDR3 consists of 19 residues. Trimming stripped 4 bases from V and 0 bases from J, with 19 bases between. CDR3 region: CASSLLPSEDGSGANVLTF. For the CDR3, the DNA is TGTGCCAGCTCACTTCTACCCAGCGAGGACGGCTCTGGGGCCAACGTCCTGACTTTC.

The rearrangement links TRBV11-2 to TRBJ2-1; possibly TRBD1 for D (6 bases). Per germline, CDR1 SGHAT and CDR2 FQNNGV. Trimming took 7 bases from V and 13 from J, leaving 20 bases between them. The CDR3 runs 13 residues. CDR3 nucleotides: TGTGCCAGCATCAACATTGAGACAGGCCCACAGTTCTTC. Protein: CASINIETGPQFF.

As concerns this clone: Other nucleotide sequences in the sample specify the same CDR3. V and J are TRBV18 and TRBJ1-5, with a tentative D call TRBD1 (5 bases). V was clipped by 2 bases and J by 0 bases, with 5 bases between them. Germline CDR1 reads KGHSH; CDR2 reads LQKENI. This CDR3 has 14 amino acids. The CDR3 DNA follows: TGTGCCAGCTCACCAGGGACTAGCAATCAGCCCCAGCATTTT. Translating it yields CASSPGTSNQPQHF.

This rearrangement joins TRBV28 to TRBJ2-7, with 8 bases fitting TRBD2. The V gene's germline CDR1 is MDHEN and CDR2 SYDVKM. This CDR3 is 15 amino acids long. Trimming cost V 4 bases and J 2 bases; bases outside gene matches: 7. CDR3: CASSSGTRLAYEQYF. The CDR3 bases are TGTGCCAGCAGTTCCGGGACTAGACTAGCCTACGAGCAGTACTTC.

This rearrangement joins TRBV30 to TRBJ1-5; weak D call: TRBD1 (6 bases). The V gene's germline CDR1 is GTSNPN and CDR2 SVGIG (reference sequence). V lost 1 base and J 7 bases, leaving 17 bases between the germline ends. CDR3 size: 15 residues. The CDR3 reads CAWSALTGSRQPQHF. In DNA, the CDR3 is TGTGCCTGGAGTGCCTTAACAGGGTCGCGACAGCCCCAGCATTTT.

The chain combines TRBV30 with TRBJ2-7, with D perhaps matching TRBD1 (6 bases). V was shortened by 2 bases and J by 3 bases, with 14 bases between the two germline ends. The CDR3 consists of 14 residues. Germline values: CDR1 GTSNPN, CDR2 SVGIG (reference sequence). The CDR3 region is CAWSHGQNYYEQYF. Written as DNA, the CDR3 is TGTGCCTGGAGTCACGGACAGAACTACTACGAGCAGTACTTC.

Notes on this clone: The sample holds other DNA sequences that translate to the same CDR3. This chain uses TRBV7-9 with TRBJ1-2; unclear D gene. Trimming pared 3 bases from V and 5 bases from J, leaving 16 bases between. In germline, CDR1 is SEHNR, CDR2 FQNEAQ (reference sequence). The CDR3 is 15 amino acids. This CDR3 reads CASSLAAGSPYGYTF. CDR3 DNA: TGTGCCAGCAGCTTGGCTGCGGGGAGTCCGTATGGCTACACCTTC.

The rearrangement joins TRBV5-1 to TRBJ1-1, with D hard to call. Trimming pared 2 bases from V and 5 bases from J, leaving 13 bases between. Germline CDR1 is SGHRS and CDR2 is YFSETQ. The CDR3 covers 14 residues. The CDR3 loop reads CASSFEGIGTEAFF. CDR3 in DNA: TGCGCCAGCAGCTTTGAAGGAATCGGGACTGAAGCTTTCTTT.

The CDR3 nucleotides are TGTGCCTGGAGTCCGGACTTGAGAGAGACCCAGTACTTC. This gives the protein CAWSPDLRETQYF. This sequence joins TRBV30 and TRBJ2-5; D perhaps matches TRBD2 (5 bases). V lost 2 bases and J lost 4, with 11 bases in between. Germline assignment: CDR1 GTSNPN and CDR2 SVGIG (reference sequence). The CDR3 runs 13 residues.

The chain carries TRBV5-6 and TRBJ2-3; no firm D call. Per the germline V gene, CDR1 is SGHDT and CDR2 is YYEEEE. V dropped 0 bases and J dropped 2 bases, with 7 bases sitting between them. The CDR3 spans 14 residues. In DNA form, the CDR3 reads TGTGCCAGCAGCTTGGCAGGTATCACAGATACGCAGTATTTT. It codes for CASSLAGITDTQYF.

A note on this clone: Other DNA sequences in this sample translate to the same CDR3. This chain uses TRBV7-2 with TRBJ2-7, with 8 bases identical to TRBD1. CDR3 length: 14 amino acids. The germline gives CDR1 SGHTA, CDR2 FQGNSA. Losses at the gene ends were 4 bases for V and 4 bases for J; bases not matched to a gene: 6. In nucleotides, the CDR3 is TGTGCCAGCAGCTCCGGGACAGGACCATACGAGCAGTACTTC. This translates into CASSSGTGPYEQYF.

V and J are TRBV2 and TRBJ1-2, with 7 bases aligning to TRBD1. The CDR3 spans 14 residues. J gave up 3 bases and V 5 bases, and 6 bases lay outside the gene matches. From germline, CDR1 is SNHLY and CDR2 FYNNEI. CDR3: CASSILDRDYGYTF. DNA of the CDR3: TGTGCCAGCAGTATACTTGACAGGGACTATGGCTACACCTTC.

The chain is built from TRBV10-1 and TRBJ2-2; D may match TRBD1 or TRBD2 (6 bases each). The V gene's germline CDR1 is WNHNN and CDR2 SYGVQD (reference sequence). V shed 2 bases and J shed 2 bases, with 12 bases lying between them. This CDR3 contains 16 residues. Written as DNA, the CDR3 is TGCGCCAGCAGTGAGCGGGGGACAACAAACACCGGGGAGCTGTTTTTT. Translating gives CASSERGTTNTGELFF.

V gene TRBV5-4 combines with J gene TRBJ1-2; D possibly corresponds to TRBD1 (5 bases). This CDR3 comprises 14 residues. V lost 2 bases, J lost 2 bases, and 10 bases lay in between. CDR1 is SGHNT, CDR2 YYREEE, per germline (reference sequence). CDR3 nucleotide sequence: TGTGCCAGCAGCTTAGGGGATCTGAACTATGGCTACACCTTC. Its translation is CASSLGDLNYGYTF. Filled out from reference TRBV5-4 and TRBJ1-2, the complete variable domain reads ETGVTQSPTHLIKTRGQQVTLRCSSQSGHNTVSWYQQALGQGPQFIFQYYREEENGRGNFPPRFSGLQFPNYSSELNVNALELDDSALYLCASSLGDLNYGYTFGSGTRLTVV.

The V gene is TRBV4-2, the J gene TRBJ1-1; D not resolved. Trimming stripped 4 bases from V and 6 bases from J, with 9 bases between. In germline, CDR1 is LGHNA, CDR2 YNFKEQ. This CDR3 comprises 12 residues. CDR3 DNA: TGTGCCAGCAGCCGAGGGAGTTCTGAAGCTTTCTTT. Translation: CASSRGSSEAFF.

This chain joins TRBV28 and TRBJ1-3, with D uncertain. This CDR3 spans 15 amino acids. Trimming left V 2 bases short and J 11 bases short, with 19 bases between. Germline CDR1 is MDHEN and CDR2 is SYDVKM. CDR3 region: CASSLRTLGGEAIYF. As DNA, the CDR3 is TGTGCCAGCAGTTTAAGGACTCTGGGTGGGGAGGCCATATATTTT.

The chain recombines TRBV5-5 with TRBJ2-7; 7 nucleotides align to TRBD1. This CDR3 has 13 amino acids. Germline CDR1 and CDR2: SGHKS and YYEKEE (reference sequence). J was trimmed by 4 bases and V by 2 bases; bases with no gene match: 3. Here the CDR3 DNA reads TGTGCCAGCAGCTTTACGACAGGGTACGAGCAGTACTTC. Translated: CASSFTTGYEQYF.

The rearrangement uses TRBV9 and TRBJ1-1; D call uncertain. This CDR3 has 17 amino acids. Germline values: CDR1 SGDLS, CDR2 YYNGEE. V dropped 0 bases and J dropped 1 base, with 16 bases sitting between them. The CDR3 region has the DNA TGTGCCAGCAGCGTAGACGAGGGTATTTATGGGAACACTGAAGCTTTCTTT. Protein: CASSVDEGIYGNTEAFF.

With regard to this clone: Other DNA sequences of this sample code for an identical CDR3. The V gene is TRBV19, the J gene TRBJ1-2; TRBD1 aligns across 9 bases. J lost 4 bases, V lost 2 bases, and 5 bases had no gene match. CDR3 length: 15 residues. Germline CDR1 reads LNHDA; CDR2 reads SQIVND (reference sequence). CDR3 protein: CASSITTGGGYGYTF. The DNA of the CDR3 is TGTGCCAGTAGTATAACGACAGGGGGAGGCTATGGCTACACCTTC. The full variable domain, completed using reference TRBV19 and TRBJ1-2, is DGGITQSPKYLFRKEGQNVTLSCEQNLNHDAMYWYRQDPGQGLRLIYYSQIVNDFQKGDIAEGYSVSREKKESFPLTVTSAQKNPTAFYLCASSITTGGGYGYTFGSGTRLTVV.

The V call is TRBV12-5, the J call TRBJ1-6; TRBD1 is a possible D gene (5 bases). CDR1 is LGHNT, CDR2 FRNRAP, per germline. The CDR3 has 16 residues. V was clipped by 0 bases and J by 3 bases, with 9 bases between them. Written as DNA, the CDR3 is TGTGCTAGTGGTTTGGTAACAGGCAACTATAATTCACCCCTCCACTTT. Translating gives CASGLVTGNYNSPLHF.

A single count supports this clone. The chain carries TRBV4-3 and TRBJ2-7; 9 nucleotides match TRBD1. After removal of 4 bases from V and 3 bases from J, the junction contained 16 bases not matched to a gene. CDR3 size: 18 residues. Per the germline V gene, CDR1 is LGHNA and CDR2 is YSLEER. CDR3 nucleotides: TGCGCCAGCAGCCCCGAGGCCCCCGGGGACAGGGTTATCTACGAGCAGTACTTC. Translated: CASSPEAPGDRVIYEQYF.

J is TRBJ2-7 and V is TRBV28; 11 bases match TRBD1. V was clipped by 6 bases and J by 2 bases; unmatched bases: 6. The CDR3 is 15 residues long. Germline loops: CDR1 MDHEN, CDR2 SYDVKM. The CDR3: CASRPRGQGAYEQYF. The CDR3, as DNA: TGTGCCAGCAGACCCCGGGGACAGGGGGCCTACGAGCAGTACTTC.